The 4 T cell receptor beta chains below were found in one sample sequenced in a study of CD8+CD57+ T cells in acquired aplastic anemia. For sequencing, patients were chosen who had shown expansion of CD8+CD57+ cells by flow cytometry. Genomic DNA acted as the template from which TCR beta VDJ combination and CDR3 sequence profiling were carried out. TCRdb reprocessed the reads with MiXCR, giving one entry per CDR3 protein. The data show some 92,000 distinct CDR3 sequences, with approximately 73% seen just once and approximately 65% held by the top ten. The sequenced sample consisted of sorted CD4+, CD8+, or CD8+CD57+ T cells (not recorded which) from PBMCs. The receptors here all came from a human donor with aplastic anemia.

This clonotype was counted many times. V gene TRBV7-9 combines with J gene TRBJ2-7, with 7 bases aligning to TRBD2. This CDR3 has 14 amino acids. With 6 bases clipped from V and 2 bases from J, the junction kept 7 bases outside the gene matches. Germline lookup yields CDR1 SEHNR and CDR2 FQNEAQ (reference sequence). The CDR3 sequence is CASSSSGTPYEQYF. In nucleotides, the CDR3 is TGTGCCAGCAGTTCTAGCGGCACCCCCTACGAGCAGTACTTC.

This clonotype was seen a single time. This sequence joins TRBV5-4 and TRBJ2-7; D possibly corresponds to TRBD2 (6 bases). Looked up from germline, CDR1 is SGHNT and CDR2 is YYREEE (reference sequence). V was cut by 2 bases and J by 5 bases, with 17 bases left in between. The CDR3 contains 15 residues. The CDR3 DNA is TGTGCCAGCAGCTTCAAGGCGGGGCCGACGGACGAGCAGTACTTC. Its protein is CASSFKAGPTDEQYF.

V gene TRBV7-9 combines with J gene TRBJ1-2; D is ambiguous. This CDR3 has 12 residues. Trimming removed 1 base from V and 3 bases from J, with 3 bases in between. Germline CDR1 SEHNR, CDR2 FQNEAQ (reference sequence). The CDR3 DNA reads as TGTGCCAGCAGCTTAGTAGACTATGGCTACACCTTC. Protein sequence: CASSLVDYGYTF.

As to this clonotype: One end of the junction does not line up with germline, which may come from a read error. V gene TRBV30 combines with J gene TRBJ1-1; D remains ambiguous. There are 12 residues in the CDR3. CDR1 and CDR2 from the germline V gene are GTSNPN and SVGIG (reference sequence). CDR3 in DNA: TGTGCCTGTGGGGTTCTGGGCACTGAAGCTCTCTTT. It encodes CACGVLGTEALF.